The 11 T cell receptor beta chains below were found in one sample sequenced in a study of T cell responses to AZD1222 COVID-19 vaccine. The assay was immunoSEQ multiplex PCR, and TCRdb's table has in-frame clones only and misses some. The table records approximately 220,000 clones, approximately 94% of them present only once. The sample in question was peripheral blood, obtained on day 0 of MenACWY control vaccination. All receptors derive from an adult in good health.

The CDR3 reads CAFRTGGIDYGYTF. The DNA for the CDR3 is TGTGCATTCAGGACAGGGGGCATCGACTATGGCTACACCTTC. The V gene is TRBV6-5, the J gene TRBJ1-2; the match to TRBD1 covers 11 bases. Germline V gene sequence: CDR1 MNHEY, CDR2 SVGAGI. This CDR3 is 14 amino acids long.

This clone came up once. V is TRBV12-5 and J is TRBJ2-1; D is unclear. Trimming removed 6 bases at V and 8 bases at J, with 8 bases between. Per germline, CDR1 LGHNT and CDR2 FRNRAP. This CDR3 contains 11 residues. The CDR3 region is CASGKWDEQFF. In DNA, the CDR3 is TGTGCTAGTGGAAAATGGGATGAGCAGTTCTTC.

This chain links TRBV5-4 with TRBJ1-6; no clear D gene. This CDR3 contains 18 residues. With 0 bases removed from V and 7 bases from J, the gap between germline ends came to 20 bases. Germline V gene sequence: CDR1 SGHNT, CDR2 YYREEE (reference sequence). In DNA form, the CDR3 reads TGTGCCAGCAGCTTGGCGGGCGGTGGGAAGGGTACGAATTCACCCCTCCACTTT. Translating gives CASSLAGGGKGTNSPLHF.

As DNA, the CDR3 is TGCGCCAGCAGCCCATTGCCAACAGGCTATAACACTGAAGCTTTCTTT. It encodes CASSPLPTGYNTEAFF. The chain employs TRBV4-1 and TRBJ1-1; tentatively, D is TRBD1 (5 bases). V was shortened by 4 bases and J by 2 bases, with 17 bases between the two germline ends. This CDR3 contains 16 residues. In germline, CDR1 is MGHRA, CDR2 YSYEKL.

This chain joins TRBV19 and TRBJ1-4; D possibly corresponds to TRBD1 (6 bases). CDR1 and CDR2 (germline): LNHDA, SQIVND (reference sequence). The CDR3 has 16 amino acids. V lost 7 bases and J 3 bases, leaving 18 bases between the germline ends. Here the CDR3 reads CASTSTGTRPNEKLFF. The CDR3 DNA reads TGTGCCAGTACCTCCACGGGGACACGACCTAATGAAAAACTGTTTTTT.

The V gene is TRBV2, the J gene TRBJ1-2; D is perhaps TRBD1 (6 bases). V gave up 6 bases and J gave up 4 bases, with 12 bases separating them. This CDR3 spans 13 amino acids. Germline V gene sequence: CDR1 SNHLY, CDR2 FYNNEI. The CDR3 spells CASRQGGSYGYTF. CDR3 DNA: TGTGCCAGCAGACAGGGAGGTTCCTATGGCTACACCTTC.

The V gene is TRBV28, the J gene TRBJ1-1; D might be TRBD1 (6 bases). V was trimmed by 2 bases and J by 4 bases, leaving 8 bases between them. CDR3 size: 13 residues. Germline V gene data show CDR1 as MDHEN and CDR2 as SYDVKM. The CDR3 protein is CASSLGGGTEAFF. The DNA for the CDR3 is TGTGCCAGCAGTTTAGGAGGGGGCACTGAAGCTTTCTTT.

The gene calls are TRBV19 and TRBJ2-1, with no clear D. This CDR3 spans 16 amino acids. CDR1 LNHDA and CDR2 SQIVND come from the germline V gene (reference sequence). Trimming pared 3 bases from V and 0 bases from J, leaving 12 bases between. CDR3 residues: CASSMRRRSSYNEQFF. In DNA form, the CDR3 reads TGTGCCAGTAGTATGCGGCGCCGAAGCTCCTACAATGAGCAGTTCTTC. Complete variable domain (other parts from reference TRBV19 and TRBJ2-1): DGGITQSPKYLFRKEGQNVTLSCEQNLNHDAMYWYRQDPGQGLRLIYYSQIVNDFQKGDIAEGYSVSREKKESFPLTVTSAQKNPTAFYLCASSMRRRSSYNEQFFGPGTRLTVL.

V is TRBV5-1 and J is TRBJ2-3, with D possibly being TRBD1 or TRBD2 (5 bases each). The germline gives CDR1 SGHRS, CDR2 YFSETQ. V gave up 5 bases and J gave up 3 bases, with 13 bases separating them. CDR3 length: 14 residues. The CDR3 DNA is TGCGCCAGCAGGGGGGAGTGGGCAACAGATACGCAGTATTTT. Its translation: CASRGEWATDTQYF.

The chain joins TRBV21-1 to TRBJ2-3; the table's D call of TRBD2 was not tested on the DNA. TRBV21-1 is noted as a pseudogene. The CDR3 is 15 residues long. DNA for the CDR3: TGTGCCAGCAGCAAGGGACTAGGAAACCCAGATACGCAGTATTTT. Amino acid sequence: CASSKGLGNPDTQYF.

To note about this clone: The sample carries other DNA sequences with the same CDR3. V and J are TRBV3-1 (or the pseudogene TRBV3-2) and TRBJ1-2; D gene ambiguous. Germline V gene sequence: CDR1 LGHDT, CDR2 YNNKEL (reference sequence). CDR3 length: 13 amino acids. With 0 bases removed from V and 3 bases from J, the gap between germline ends came to 5 bases. This CDR3 reads CASSQDPDYGYTF. Here the CDR3 DNA reads TGTGCCAGCAGCCAAGATCCGGACTATGGCTACACCTTC.